The 12 T cell receptor beta chains below were found in one sample sequenced in a study of blood T cell repertoires in COVID-19. TCRdb's table, derived via immunoSEQ multiplex PCR, lists solely in-frame clones and lacks some. Of 40,000 or so clones in the sample, about 82% were seen once. Sequenced: peripheral blood. The source is a man aged 45-65 years with active COVID-19.

The V and J genes are TRBV29-1 and TRBJ1-1; no clear D. This CDR3 has 15 residues. The germline V gene has CDR1 SQVTM and CDR2 ANQGSEA. The germline V and J ends were trimmed by 1 base and 4 bases, with 16 bases remaining between them. The CDR3 spells CSVEVDPPRSTEAFF. The CDR3 nucleotides are TGCAGCGTTGAAGTTGATCCTCCGAGGAGCACTGAAGCTTTCTTT.

V is TRBV4-1 and J is TRBJ2-7; TRBD1 matches at 9 bases. Germline CDR1 MGHRA, CDR2 YSYEKL. J was trimmed by 0 bases and V by 0 bases; bases with no gene match: 6. CDR3 size: 17 residues. In DNA form, the CDR3 reads TGCGCCAGCAGCCAAGATCCGGCGACAGGGGGCTCCTACGAGCAGTACTTC. It encodes CASSQDPATGGSYEQYF.

The rearrangement uses TRBV10-3 and TRBJ1-5; 7 nucleotides match TRBD1. The CDR3 loop spans 13 amino acids. J gave up 2 bases and V 8 bases, and 3 bases lay outside the gene matches. The germline gives CDR1 ENHRY, CDR2 SYGVKD. This chain's CDR3 is CAISQGGNQPQHF. The CDR3 coding sequence is TGTGCCATCTCGCAGGGGGGCAATCAGCCCCAGCATTTT.

This chain joins TRBV6-5 and TRBJ2-7, with 9 bases aligning to TRBD1. This CDR3 is 13 amino acids long. V was clipped by 6 bases and J by 3 bases; unmatched bases: 3. Germline V gene data show CDR1 as MNHEY and CDR2 as SVGAGI. This CDR3 is CASRTGQGYEQYF. The CDR3 DNA is TGTGCCAGCAGAACGGGACAGGGCTACGAGCAGTACTTC.

V usage is TRBV3-1 (or the pseudogene TRBV3-2) and J usage is TRBJ2-5; D gene uncertain. With 3 bases removed from V and 4 bases from J, the gap between germline ends came to 12 bases. The CDR3 is made up of 14 amino acids. Germline V gene lookup returns CDR1 LGHDT and CDR2 YNNKEL (reference sequence). This CDR3 is CASSQGSMRETQYF. The CDR3 DNA is TGTGCCAGCAGCCAGGGCTCCATGAGAGAGACCCAGTACTTC.

This rearrangement joins TRBV6-5 to TRBJ2-3; a possible D gene is TRBD2 (6 bases). CDR1 and CDR2 from the germline V gene are MNHEY and SVGAGI. Trimming shortened V by 4 bases and J by 12 bases, and 20 bases separated the two germline ends. The CDR3 sequence is 14 residues long. The CDR3 region has the DNA TGTGCCAGCAGTTCATCGGGACTCCCGATGACACAGTATTTT. Residues: CASSSSGLPMTQYF.

V gene TRBV27 combines with J gene TRBJ2-7; 7 bases map to TRBD1. The germline V gene has CDR1 MNHEY and CDR2 SMNVEV (reference sequence). There are 14 residues in the CDR3. The V and J ends lost 3 bases and 6 bases, in that order; junction bases with no gene match: 8. In nucleotides, the CDR3 is TGTGCCAGCAGTTTCCTGACAGGGTTGGCCGAGCAGTACTTC. Translated: CASSFLTGLAEQYF.

The chain uses TRBV6-5 and TRBJ2-7; D remains unclear. V lost 0 bases and J 0 bases, leaving 9 bases between the germline ends. Germline V lookup: CDR1 MNHEY, CDR2 SVGAGI. CDR3 length: 15 amino acids. The CDR3 DNA follows: TGTGCCAGCAGTTACTCGACGGGTAGCTCCTACGAGCAGTACTTC. Its protein product is CASSYSTGSSYEQYF.

The chain has TRBV3-1 (or the pseudogene TRBV3-2) and TRBJ1-1; 10 nucleotides match TRBD1. After removal of 1 base from V and 1 base from J, the junction contained 6 bases not matched to a gene. The CDR3 contains 17 residues. Germline loops: CDR1 LGHDT, CDR2 YNNKEL (reference sequence). CDR3 nucleotides: TGTGCCAGCAGCCAAGGGACAGGGGGATTTCGGAACACTGAAGCTTTCTTT. Translated: CASSQGTGGFRNTEAFF.

The rearrangement joins TRBV7-6 to TRBJ2-7, with 8 bases that match TRBD1. This CDR3 has 15 amino acids. CDR1 SGHVS and CDR2 FNYEAQ come from the germline V gene. Losses at the gene ends were 1 base for V and 1 base for J; bases not matched to a gene: 3. Written as DNA, the CDR3 is TGTGCCAGCAGCTTAGTGGGACAGGCATCCTACGAGCAGTACTTC. This gives the protein CASSLVGQASYEQYF.

This chain joins TRBV7-2 and TRBJ2-7; maybe TRBD1 (6 bases). CDR1 is SGHTA and CDR2 is FQGNSA in the germline V gene. The CDR3 spans 14 residues. V lost 4 bases and J 2 bases, leaving 12 bases between the germline ends. Here the CDR3 reads CASSSQGGPYEQYF. CDR3 coding DNA: TGTGCCAGCAGCTCACAGGGCGGCCCCTACGAGCAGTACTTC.

CDR3: CASSLAGTEKLFF. The CDR3 nucleotides read TGTGCCAGCAGCTTGGCAGGAACTGAAAAACTGTTTTTT. This chain joins TRBV5-4 and TRBJ1-4; D remains ambiguous. Per the germline V gene, CDR1 is SGHNT and CDR2 is YYREEE (reference sequence). Trimming took off 0 bases at V and 7 bases at J, with 7 bases between the two ends. CDR3 length equals 13 residues.